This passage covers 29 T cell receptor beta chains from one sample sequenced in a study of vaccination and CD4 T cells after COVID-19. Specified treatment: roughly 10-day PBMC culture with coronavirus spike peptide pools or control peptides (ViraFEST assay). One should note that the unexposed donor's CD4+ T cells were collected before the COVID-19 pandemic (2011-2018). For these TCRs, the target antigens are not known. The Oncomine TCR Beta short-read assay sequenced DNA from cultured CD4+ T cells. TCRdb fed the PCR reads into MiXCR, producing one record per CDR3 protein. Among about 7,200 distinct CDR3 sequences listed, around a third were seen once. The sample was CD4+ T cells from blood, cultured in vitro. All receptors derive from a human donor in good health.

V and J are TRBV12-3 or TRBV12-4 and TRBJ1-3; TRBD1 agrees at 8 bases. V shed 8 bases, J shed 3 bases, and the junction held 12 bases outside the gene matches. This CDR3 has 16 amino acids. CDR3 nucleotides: TGTGCCAGCGACTATGCCGGGACAGGAGGTGGAAACACCATATATTTT. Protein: CASDYAGTGGGNTIYF.

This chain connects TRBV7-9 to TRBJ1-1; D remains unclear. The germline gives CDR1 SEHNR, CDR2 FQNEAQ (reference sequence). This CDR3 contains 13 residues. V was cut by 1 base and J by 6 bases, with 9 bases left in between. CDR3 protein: CASSLEDRAEAFF. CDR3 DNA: TGTGCCAGCAGCTTAGAAGATCGTGCTGAAGCTTTCTTT. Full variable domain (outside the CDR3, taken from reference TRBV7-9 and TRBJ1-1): DTGVSQNPRHKITKRGQNVTFRCDPISEHNRLYWYRQTLGQGPEFLTYFQNEAQLEKSRLLSDRFSAERPKGSFSTLEIQRTEQGDSAMYLCASSLEDRAEAFFGQGTRLTVV.

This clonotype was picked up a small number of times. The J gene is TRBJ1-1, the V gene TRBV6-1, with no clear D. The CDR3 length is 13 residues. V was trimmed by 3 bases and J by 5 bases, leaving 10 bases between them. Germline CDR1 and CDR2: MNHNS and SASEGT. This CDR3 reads CASSEGLGTEAFF. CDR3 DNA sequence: TGTGCCAGCAGTGAGGGCCTCGGGACTGAAGCTTTCTTT.

The CDR3 DNA is TGTGCCAGCAGCGAGACGACAGATACGCAGTATTTT. Translation gives CASSETTDTQYF. The chain has TRBV7-9 and TRBJ2-3, with D unclear. Germline V gene data show CDR1 as SEHNR and CDR2 as FQNEAQ (reference sequence). The CDR3 has 12 residues. V gave up 5 bases and J gave up 3 bases, with 6 bases separating them. Using reference TRBV7-9 and TRBJ2-3 for the parts outside the CDR3, the full variable domain is DTGVSQNPRHKITKRGQNVTFRCDPISEHNRLYWYRQTLGQGPEFLTYFQNEAQLEKSRLLSDRFSAERPKGSFSTLEIQRTEQGDSAMYLCASSETTDTQYFGPGTRLTVL.

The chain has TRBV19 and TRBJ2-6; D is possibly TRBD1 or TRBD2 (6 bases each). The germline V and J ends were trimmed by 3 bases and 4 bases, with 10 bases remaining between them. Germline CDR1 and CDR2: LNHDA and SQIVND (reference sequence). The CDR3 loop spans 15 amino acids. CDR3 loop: CASSIFGGGANVLTF. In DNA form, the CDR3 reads TGTGCCAGTAGTATCTTCGGGGGCGGGGCCAACGTCCTGACTTTC.

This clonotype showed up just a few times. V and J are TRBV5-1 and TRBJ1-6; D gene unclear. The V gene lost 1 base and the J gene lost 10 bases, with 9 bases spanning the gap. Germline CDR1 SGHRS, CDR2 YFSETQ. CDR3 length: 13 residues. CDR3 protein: CASSLTVGSPLHF. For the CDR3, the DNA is TGCGCCAGCAGCTTGACGGTGGGGTCACCCCTCCACTTT.

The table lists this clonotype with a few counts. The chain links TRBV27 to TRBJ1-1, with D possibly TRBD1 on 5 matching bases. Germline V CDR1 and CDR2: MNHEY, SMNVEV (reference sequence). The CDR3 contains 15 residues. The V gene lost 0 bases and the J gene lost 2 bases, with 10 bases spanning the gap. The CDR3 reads CASSLSLDSNTEAFF. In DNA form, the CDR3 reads TGTGCCAGCAGTTTATCCCTAGACAGCAACACTGAAGCTTTCTTT.

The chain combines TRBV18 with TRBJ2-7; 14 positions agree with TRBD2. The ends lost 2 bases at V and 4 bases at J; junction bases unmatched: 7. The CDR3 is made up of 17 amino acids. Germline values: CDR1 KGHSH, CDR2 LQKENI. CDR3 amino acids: CASSPTTSGGVLYEQYF. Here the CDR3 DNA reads TGTGCCAGCTCACCAACGACTAGCGGGGGGGTTTTGTACGAGCAGTACTTC.

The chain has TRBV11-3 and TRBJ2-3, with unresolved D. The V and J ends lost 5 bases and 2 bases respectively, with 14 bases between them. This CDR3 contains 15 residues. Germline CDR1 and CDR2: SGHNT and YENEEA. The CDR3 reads CASSTGRYDTDTQYF. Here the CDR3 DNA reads TGTGCCAGCAGCACCGGTAGATACGACACAGATACGCAGTATTTT.

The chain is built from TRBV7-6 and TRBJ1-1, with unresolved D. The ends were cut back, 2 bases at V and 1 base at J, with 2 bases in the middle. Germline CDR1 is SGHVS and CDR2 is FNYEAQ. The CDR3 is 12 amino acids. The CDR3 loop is CASSLQNTEAFF. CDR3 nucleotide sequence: TGTGCCAGCAGCTTACAGAACACTGAAGCTTTCTTT.

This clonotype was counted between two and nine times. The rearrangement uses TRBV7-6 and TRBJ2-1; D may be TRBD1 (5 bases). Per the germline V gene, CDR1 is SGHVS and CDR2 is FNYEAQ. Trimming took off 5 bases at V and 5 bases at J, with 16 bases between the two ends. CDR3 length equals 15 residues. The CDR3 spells CASSLWQGSHNEQFF. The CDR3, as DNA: TGTGCCAGCAGCCTCTGGCAGGGATCCCACAATGAGCAGTTCTTC.

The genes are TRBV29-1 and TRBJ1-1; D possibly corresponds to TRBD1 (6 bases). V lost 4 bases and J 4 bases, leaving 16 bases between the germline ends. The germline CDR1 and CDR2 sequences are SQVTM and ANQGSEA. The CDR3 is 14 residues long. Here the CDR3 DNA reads TGCAGCGTTGTGGGGACATTAGGAAGCACTGAAGCTTTCTTT. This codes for CSVVGTLGSTEAFF.

The CDR3 spells CASSIKETQYF. The CDR3 region has the DNA TGTGCCAGCAGTATAAAAGAGACCCAGTACTTC. This chain joins TRBV12-3 or TRBV12-4 and TRBJ2-5; D gene unclear. The CDR3 has 11 amino acids. V dropped 5 bases and J dropped 3 bases, with 4 bases sitting between them.

The chain's CDR3 is CASSYSGSGELFF. The CDR3 region has the DNA TGTGCCAGCAGTTATAGCGGGTCCGGGGAGCTGTTTTTT. This chain uses TRBV6-5 with TRBJ2-2; TRBD2 aligns across 7 bases. The trim removed 3 bases at V and 6 bases at J, leaving 1 base unmatched. This CDR3 contains 13 residues. CDR1 and CDR2 from the germline V gene are MNHEY and SVGAGI.

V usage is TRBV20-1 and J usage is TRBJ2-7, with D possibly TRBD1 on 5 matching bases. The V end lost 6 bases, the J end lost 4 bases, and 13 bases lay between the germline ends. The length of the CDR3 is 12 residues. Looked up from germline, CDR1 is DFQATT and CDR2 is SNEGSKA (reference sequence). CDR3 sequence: CSANRQTYEQYF. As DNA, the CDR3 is TGCAGTGCGAACAGACAGACTTACGAGCAGTACTTC.

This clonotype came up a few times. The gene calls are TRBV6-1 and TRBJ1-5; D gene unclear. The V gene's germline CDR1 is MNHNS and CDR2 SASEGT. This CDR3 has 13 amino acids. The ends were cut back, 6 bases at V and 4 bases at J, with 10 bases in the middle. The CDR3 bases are TGTGCCAGCAGGACAACTGAGAATCAGCCCCAGCATTTT. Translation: CASRTTENQPQHF.

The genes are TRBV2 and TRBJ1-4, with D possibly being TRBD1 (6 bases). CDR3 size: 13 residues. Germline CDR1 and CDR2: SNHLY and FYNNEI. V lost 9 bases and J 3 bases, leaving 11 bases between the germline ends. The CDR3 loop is CASCRGANEKLFF. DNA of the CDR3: TGTGCCAGTTGTAGGGGGGCTAATGAAAAACTGTTTTTT.

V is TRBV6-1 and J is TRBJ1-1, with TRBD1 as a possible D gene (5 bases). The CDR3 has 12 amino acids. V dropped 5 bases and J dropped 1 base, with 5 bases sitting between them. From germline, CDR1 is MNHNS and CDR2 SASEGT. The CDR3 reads CASSTGNTEAFF. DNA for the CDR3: TGTGCCAGCAGTACAGGGAACACTGAAGCTTTCTTT.

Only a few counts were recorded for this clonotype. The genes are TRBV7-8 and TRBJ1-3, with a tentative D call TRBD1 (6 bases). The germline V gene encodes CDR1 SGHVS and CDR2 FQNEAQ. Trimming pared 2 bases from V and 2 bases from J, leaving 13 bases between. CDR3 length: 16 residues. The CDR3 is CASSLTTGNAGNTIYF. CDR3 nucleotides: TGTGCCAGCAGCTTAACTACAGGGAATGCTGGAAACACCATATATTTT.

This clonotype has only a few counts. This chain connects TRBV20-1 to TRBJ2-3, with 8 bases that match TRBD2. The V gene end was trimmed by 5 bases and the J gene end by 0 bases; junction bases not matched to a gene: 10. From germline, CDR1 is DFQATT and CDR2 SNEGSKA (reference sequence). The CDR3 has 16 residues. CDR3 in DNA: TGCAGTGCTTTCGGGAGGGGGGGCCCTAGCACAGATACGCAGTATTTT. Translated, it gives CSAFGRGGPSTDTQYF.

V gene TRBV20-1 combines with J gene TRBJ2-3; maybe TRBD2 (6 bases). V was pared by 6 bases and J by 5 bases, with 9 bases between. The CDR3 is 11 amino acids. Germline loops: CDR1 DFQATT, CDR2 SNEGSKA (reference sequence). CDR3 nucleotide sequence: TGCAGTGCCCGGGGGTTAGATACGCAGTATTTT. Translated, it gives CSARGLDTQYF.

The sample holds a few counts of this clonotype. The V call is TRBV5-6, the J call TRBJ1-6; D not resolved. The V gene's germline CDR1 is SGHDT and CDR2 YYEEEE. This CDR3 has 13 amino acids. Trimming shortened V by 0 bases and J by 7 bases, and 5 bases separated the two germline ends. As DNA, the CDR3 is TGTGCCAGCAGCTTGGGCGCAAATTCACCCCTCCACTTT. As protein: CASSLGANSPLHF.

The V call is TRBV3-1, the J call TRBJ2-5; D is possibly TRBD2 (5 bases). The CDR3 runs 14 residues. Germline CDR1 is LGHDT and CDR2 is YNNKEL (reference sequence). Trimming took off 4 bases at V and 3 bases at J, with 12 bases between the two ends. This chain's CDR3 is CASSLGAAKETQYF. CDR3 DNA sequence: TGTGCCAGCAGCCTCGGAGCGGCTAAAGAGACCCAGTACTTC.

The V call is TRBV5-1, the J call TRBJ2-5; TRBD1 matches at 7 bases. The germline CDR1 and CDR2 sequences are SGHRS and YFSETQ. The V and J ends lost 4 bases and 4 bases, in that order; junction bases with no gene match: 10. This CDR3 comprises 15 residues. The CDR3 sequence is CASSKGQATAETQYF. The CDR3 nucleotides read TGCGCCAGCAGCAAAGGACAGGCGACAGCAGAGACCCAGTACTTC. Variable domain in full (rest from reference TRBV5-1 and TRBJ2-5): KAGVTQTPRYLIKTRGQQVTLSCSPISGHRSVSWYQQTPGQGLQFLFEYFSETQRNKGNFPGRFSGRQFSNSRSEMNVSTLELGDSALYLCASSKGQATAETQYFGPGTRLLVL.

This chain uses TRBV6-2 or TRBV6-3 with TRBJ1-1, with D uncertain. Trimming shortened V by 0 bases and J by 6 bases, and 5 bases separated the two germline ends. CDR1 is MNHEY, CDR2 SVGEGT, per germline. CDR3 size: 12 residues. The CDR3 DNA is TGTGCCAGCAGTTACTCGCCCTCTGAAGCTTTCTTT. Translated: CASSYSPSEAFF.

CDR3 DNA sequence: TGTGCCAGCAGCGCCGGGACTCAAGAGACCCAGTACTTC. Translated: CASSAGTQETQYF. This chain joins TRBV5-4 and TRBJ2-5; possible D gene TRBD2, 6 bases. The CDR3 totals 13 residues. The germline V gene has CDR1 SGHNT and CDR2 YYREEE (reference sequence). V was shortened by 4 bases and J by 2 bases, with 9 bases between the two germline ends.

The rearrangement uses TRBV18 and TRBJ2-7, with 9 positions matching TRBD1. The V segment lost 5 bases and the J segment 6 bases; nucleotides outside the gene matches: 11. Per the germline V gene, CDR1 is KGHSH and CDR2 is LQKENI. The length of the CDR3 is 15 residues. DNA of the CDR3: TGTGCCAGCTCAATCACAGGGGGCGCGACGGGCGAGCAGTACTTC. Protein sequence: CASSITGGATGEQYF. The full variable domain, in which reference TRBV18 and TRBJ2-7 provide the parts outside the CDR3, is NAGVMQNPRHLVRRRGQEARLRCSPMKGHSHVYWYRQLPEEGLKFMVYLQKENIIDESGMPKERFSAEFPKEGPSILRIQQVVRGDSAAYFCASSITGGATGEQYFGPGTRLTVT.

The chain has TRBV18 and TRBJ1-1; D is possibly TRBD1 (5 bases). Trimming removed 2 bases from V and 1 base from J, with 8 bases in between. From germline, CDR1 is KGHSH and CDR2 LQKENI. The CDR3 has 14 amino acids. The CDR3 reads CASSPLGENTEAFF. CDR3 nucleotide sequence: TGTGCCAGCTCACCATTGGGGGAGAACACTGAAGCTTTCTTT.

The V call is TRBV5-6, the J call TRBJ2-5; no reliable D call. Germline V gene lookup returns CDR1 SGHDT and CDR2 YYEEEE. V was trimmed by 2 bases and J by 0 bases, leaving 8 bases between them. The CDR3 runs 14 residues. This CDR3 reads CASSFFGNQETQYF. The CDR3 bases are TGTGCCAGCAGCTTCTTCGGCAACCAAGAGACCCAGTACTTC.